The next 25 T cell receptor beta chains were all read from a single sample in a study of PD-L1 blockade in urothelial cancer. The data were produced by immunoSEQ multiplex PCR, yet TCRdb's version contains in-frame clones alone and is incomplete. The data hold roughly 120,000 clones, with 75% to 95% observed a single time. Time point in this sample: peripheral blood 6 weeks after treatment start. The specimen was PBMCs, collected around atezolizumab (anti-PD-L1) treatment. Receptors originate from a man aged 55 to 70 with urothelial cancer.

V is TRBV18 and J is TRBJ2-3; 8 positions match TRBD1. V shed 4 bases and J 5 bases; nucleotides not matched to a gene: 2. Germline CDR1 KGHSH, CDR2 LQKENI. The CDR3 runs to 13 residues. The CDR3 sequence is CASSQDREDTQYF. In DNA form, the CDR3 reads TGTGCCAGCTCACAGGACAGGGAAGATACGCAGTATTTT.

Here the CDR3 reads CASSGEGISNQPQHF. The CDR3 DNA reads as TGTGCCAGCAGTGGGGAGGGTATTAGCAATCAGCCCCAGCATTTT. The J gene is TRBJ1-5, the V gene TRBV2, with no clear D. V was clipped by 4 bases and J by 0 bases, with 10 bases between them. CDR3 length equals 15 residues. The germline V gene encodes CDR1 SNHLY and CDR2 FYNNEI.

This clone was detected a few times. This chain connects TRBV11-2 to TRBJ1-1, with 8 positions matching TRBD1. Germline trimming cut 3 bases from V and 0 bases from J; bases unmatched to any gene: 9. CDR1 is SGHAT and CDR2 is FQNNGV in the germline V gene. This CDR3 has 17 residues. CDR3 coding DNA: TGTGCCAGCAGCTTCCCAGGGGGCGGGCCAATGAACACTGAAGCTTTCTTT. Residues: CASSFPGGGPMNTEAFF.

V is TRBV30 and J is TRBJ1-5, with TRBD1 matching 7 bases. This CDR3 region has 13 residues. The germline V gene has CDR1 GTSNPN and CDR2 SVGIG (reference sequence). Trimming took 3 bases from V and 6 from J; bases not matched to a gene: 5. CDR3 residues: CAWSRQGPQPQHF. The CDR3, as DNA: TGTGCCTGGAGCCGACAGGGCCCTCAGCCCCAGCATTTT.

This rearrangement joins TRBV5-1 to TRBJ1-3, with 10 positions matching TRBD1. In germline, CDR1 is SGHRS, CDR2 YFSETQ. This CDR3 is 17 amino acids long. The V segment lost 3 bases and the J segment 1 base; nucleotides outside the gene matches: 7. CDR3 nucleotide sequence: TGCGCCAGCAGCTGGACCGGGACAGGGGATTCTGGAAACACCATATATTTT. Amino acids: CASSWTGTGDSGNTIYF. Full variable domain (missing parts from reference TRBV5-1 and TRBJ1-3): KAGVTQTPRYLIKTRGQQVTLSCSPISGHRSVSWYQQTPGQGLQFLFEYFSETQRNKGNFPGRFSGRQFSNSRSEMNVSTLELGDSALYLCASSWTGTGDSGNTIYFGEGSWLTVV.

This sequence joins TRBV5-1 and TRBJ2-3; TRBD2 aligns across 13 bases. CDR1 is SGHRS, CDR2 YFSETQ, per germline. CDR3 length: 17 amino acids. After removal of 4 bases from V and 5 bases from J, the junction contained 10 bases not matched to a gene. This CDR3 reads CASSPGLAGVARDTQYF. CDR3 in DNA: TGCGCCAGCAGCCCCGGACTAGCGGGAGTCGCGAGAGATACGCAGTATTTT.

This rearrangement joins TRBV27 to TRBJ1-5, with 9 nucleotides matching TRBD1. Per germline, CDR1 MNHEY and CDR2 SMNVEV (reference sequence). With V trimmed by 6 bases and J by 0 bases, 12 bases remained unmatched. The CDR3 sequence is 18 residues long. CDR3 coding DNA: TGTGCCAGCAGGATCAAGGGACAGGGAGGGTATAGCAATCAGCCCCAGCATTTT. Protein product: CASRIKGQGGYSNQPQHF.

The chain's CDR3 is CASSFEGSGSRWADTQYF. CDR3 DNA sequence: TGTGCCAGCAGCTTCGAGGGGAGCGGGAGTAGGTGGGCAGATACGCAGTATTTT. This sequence joins TRBV5-6 and TRBJ2-3; 8 bases agree with TRBD2. The CDR3 sequence is 18 residues long. J was trimmed by 4 bases and V by 2 bases; bases with no gene match: 15. CDR1 is SGHDT, CDR2 YYEEEE, per germline.

The V and J genes are TRBV28 and TRBJ1-5; 9 bases are a match to TRBD1. The germline V gene has CDR1 MDHEN and CDR2 SYDVKM. The CDR3 runs 16 residues. V lost 4 bases and J lost 0; bases outside the gene matches: 4. The CDR3 nucleotides read TGTGCCAGCAGTTATATACAGGGGGCTAGCAATCAGCCCCAGCATTTT. Translation gives CASSYIQGASNQPQHF.

The chain joins TRBV4-3 to TRBJ2-3; D is unresolved. Germline V lookup: CDR1 LGHNA, CDR2 YSLEER. The CDR3 length is 15 residues. Deletions cut 2 bases from V and 4 bases from J, with 13 bases between. The CDR3 nucleotides read TGCGCCAGCAGCCAACTAGGAGCGCCCGCAGATACGCAGTATTTT. It encodes CASSQLGAPADTQYF.

V is TRBV28 and J is TRBJ2-7; 9 bases line up with TRBD1. From germline, CDR1 is MDHEN and CDR2 SYDVKM. The CDR3 extends over 15 amino acids. Trimming took 5 bases from V and 5 from J; bases not matched to a gene: 10. In DNA form, the CDR3 reads TGTGCCAGCAGTACCCCGGGACAGGGTACCCACGAGCAGTACTTC. It yields the protein CASSTPGQGTHEQYF.

This chain links TRBV7-9 with TRBJ1-4; 7 bases align to TRBD1. Trimming at V came to 5 bases and at J to 0 bases, leaving 6 bases not matched to a gene. The CDR3 consists of 16 residues. Germline CDR1 and CDR2: SEHNR and FQNEAQ (reference sequence). For the CDR3, the DNA is TGTGCCAGCAGCCCCGACAGGGCGTCAACTAATGAAAAACTGTTTTTT. Amino acid sequence: CASSPDRASTNEKLFF.

The V gene is TRBV11-3, the J gene TRBJ2-5, with a weak D call TRBD2 (6 bases). Trimming removed 1 base from V and 1 base from J, with 10 bases in between. The CDR3 sequence is 15 residues long. Germline values: CDR1 SGHNT, CDR2 YENEEA. This CDR3 is CASSLGRGTQETQYF. In DNA, the CDR3 is TGTGCCAGCAGCTTAGGGCGCGGGACCCAAGAGACCCAGTACTTC.

The rearrangement links TRBV19 to TRBJ1-2; D remains unclear. Trimming removed 1 base at V and 3 bases at J, with 12 bases between. The CDR3 runs to 15 residues. Germline V lookup: CDR1 LNHDA, CDR2 SQIVND (reference sequence). The chain's CDR3 is CASSIAQARDYGYTF. The CDR3 DNA reads TGTGCCAGTAGTATAGCCCAGGCGAGAGACTATGGCTACACCTTC.

This CDR3 is CAWSSGLAGGTDTQYF. The CDR3 DNA follows: TGTGCCTGGAGCTCCGGACTAGCGGGAGGGACAGATACGCAGTATTTT. The V gene is TRBV30, the J gene TRBJ2-3, with 15 bases matching TRBD2. Unmatched junction bases numbered 4, after V lost 3 bases and J lost 3 bases. Germline CDR1 is GTSNPN and CDR2 is SVGIG (reference sequence). CDR3 length: 16 residues.

The gene calls are TRBV5-1 and TRBJ2-1; unclear D gene. The length of the CDR3 is 14 residues. The V end was cut by 0 bases, the J end by 4 bases, with 8 bases between. Germline CDR1 is SGHRS and CDR2 is YFSETQ. The CDR3 sequence: CASSLDVSYNEQFF. DNA of the CDR3: TGCGCCAGCAGCTTGGATGTCAGTTACAATGAGCAGTTCTTC.

This clone has a count of ten or more. V and J are TRBV5-5 and TRBJ1-1; a weak D match, TRBD1 (6 bases). Per the germline V gene, CDR1 is SGHKS and CDR2 is YYEKEE (reference sequence). V was cut by 4 bases and J by 4 bases, with 11 bases left in between. This CDR3 is built from 13 residues. This CDR3 reads CASSNRVGTEAFF. CDR3 DNA sequence: TGTGCCAGCAGCAACAGGGTAGGCACTGAAGCTTTCTTT.

Here the CDR3 DNA reads TGTGCCAGCATTGGGGGAGGATTCTCTTACGAGCAGTACTTC. Translating it yields CASIGGGFSYEQYF. This chain joins TRBV28 and TRBJ2-7; tentative D call: TRBD2 (6 bases). Trimming took off 7 bases at V and 4 bases at J, with 17 bases between the two ends. Germline loops: CDR1 MDHEN, CDR2 SYDVKM. The length of the CDR3 is 14 residues.

The gene calls are TRBV30 and TRBJ2-7; D call uncertain. The V gene lost 0 bases and the J gene lost 2 bases, with 8 bases spanning the gap. The CDR3 length is 13 residues. Germline V gene sequence: CDR1 GTSNPN, CDR2 SVGIG (reference sequence). The chain's CDR3 is CAWSVGSPYEQYF. The CDR3 nucleotides read TGTGCCTGGAGTGTTGGTAGCCCCTACGAGCAGTACTTC.

The chain couples TRBV4-2 to TRBJ1-4; 8 bases align to TRBD1. Germline-derived CDR1 and CDR2 are LGHNA and YNFKEQ. This CDR3 has 17 residues. J was trimmed by 3 bases and V by 1 base; bases with no gene match: 7. CDR3 region: CASSQGMTGASNEKLFF. The CDR3 DNA is TGTGCCAGCAGCCAAGGAATGACAGGGGCCTCTAATGAAAAACTGTTTTTT.

The chain has TRBV9 and TRBJ1-1; 10 positions match TRBD1. After removal of 0 bases from V and 2 bases from J, the junction contained 10 bases not matched to a gene. CDR1 SGDLS and CDR2 YYNGEE come from the germline V gene. This CDR3 has 18 residues. Here the CDR3 DNA reads TGTGCCAGCAGCGTAGGTCCGGGACAGGGGATGGGAAACACTGAAGCTTTCTTT. Residues: CASSVGPGQGMGNTEAFF.

The rearrangement joins TRBV11-3 to TRBJ2-1; 10 nucleotides align to TRBD2. CDR1 is SGHNT and CDR2 is YENEEA in the germline V gene. This CDR3 is built from 15 residues. V dropped 2 bases and J dropped 10; count of bases not matched to a gene: 8. CDR3 DNA: TGTGCCAGCAGCTTACAAGGACTAGCGGCAGGAGAGCAGTTCTTC. It translates to CASSLQGLAAGEQFF.

V usage is TRBV28 and J usage is TRBJ2-4; 10 positions agree with TRBD1. The CDR3 spans 15 residues. In germline, CDR1 is MDHEN, CDR2 SYDVKM. Trimming at V came to 7 bases and at J to 1 base, leaving 4 bases not matched to a gene. The CDR3 region has the DNA TGTGCCAGCATCCCGGGACAGGGGGCCAAAAACATTCAGTACTTC. Amino acids: CASIPGQGAKNIQYF.

The chain couples TRBV6-1 to TRBJ2-2; a possible D gene is TRBD2 (6 bases). CDR1 MNHNS and CDR2 SASEGT come from the germline V gene. The CDR3 sequence is 15 residues long. The V and J ends lost 4 bases and 6 bases respectively, with 15 bases between them. The DNA for the CDR3 is TGTGCCAGCAGTGCGGGACTTGGGGCCGCCGGGGAGCTGTTTTTT. As protein: CASSAGLGAAGELFF.

This clone appeared a single time. The chain is built from TRBV7-2 and TRBJ2-5; D not resolved. There are 12 residues in the CDR3. V lost 8 bases and J lost 6, with 13 bases in between. Germline-derived CDR1 and CDR2 are SGHTA and FQGNSA. CDR3 loop: CASRSPAQTQYF. The CDR3, as DNA: TGTGCCAGCCGGAGCCCGGCGCAGACCCAGTACTTC.